These 24 T cell receptor beta chains share one sample of origin, sequenced in a study of blood T cell repertoires in COVID-19. Assay used: immunoSEQ multiplex PCR; TCRdb lists only in-frame clones, some missing. This sample yields roughly 180,000 clones, of which 75% to 90% are seen a single time; roughly 8.2% belongs to the top ten. What was sequenced was peripheral blood. These receptors came from a woman aged 55-70 years with acute or convalescent COVID-19.

As DNA, the CDR3 is TGTGCCAGCAGTTCCGACAGCGAAACCTATGGCTACACCTTC. This sequence encodes CASSSDSETYGYTF. This chain connects TRBV6-5 to TRBJ1-2; D is possibly TRBD1 (5 bases). The V and J ends lost 4 bases and 4 bases respectively, with 13 bases between them. The CDR3 is 14 amino acids. Germline V CDR1 and CDR2: MNHEY, SVGAGI.

The chain recombines TRBV5-6 with TRBJ2-1, with TRBD2 matching over 7 bases. The V gene's germline CDR1 is SGHDT and CDR2 YYEEEE. The CDR3 runs to 15 residues. Trimming removed 1 base from V and 6 bases from J; junction bases left unmatched: 7. The CDR3 DNA reads TGTGCCAGCAGCTTGAGTGGGAGGGCCCTCAATGAGCAGTTCTTC. Translation gives CASSLSGRALNEQFF.

J is TRBJ1-4 and V is TRBV19; TRBD1 is a possible D gene (6 bases). CDR1 LNHDA and CDR2 SQIVND come from the germline V gene (reference sequence). V was pared by 8 bases and J by 1 base, with 11 bases between. The CDR3 runs 14 residues. In DNA, the CDR3 is TGTGCCAGTGGCGTGACAGGAACTAATGAAAAACTGTTTTTT. Encoded protein: CASGVTGTNEKLFF.

In this sample, this clone turned up once. This rearrangement joins TRBV21-1 to TRBJ2-1; TRBD2 reflects the table's D call only, with no check against the DNA. TRBV21-1 is shown as a pseudogene. This CDR3 contains 16 residues. The CDR3 DNA reads TGTGCCAGCAGCAAGTGCGGGAGGGCGTCCTACAATGAGCAGTTCTTC. Translating it yields CASSKCGRASYNEQFF.

This clone was detected only once. The chain couples TRBV30 to TRBJ1-6, with 8 bases aligning to TRBD1. Germline trimming cut 5 bases from V and 8 bases from J; bases unmatched to any gene: 2. CDR3 length: 12 residues. Germline lookup yields CDR1 GTSNPN and CDR2 SVGIG (reference sequence). The CDR3 sequence is CAWGQGHSPLHF. Written as DNA, the CDR3 is TGTGCCTGGGGACAGGGACATTCACCCCTCCACTTT.

The chain couples TRBV2 to TRBJ2-2, with 7 nucleotides matching TRBD1. The junction had 7 bases not matched to a gene; V was cut back by 7 bases and J by 5 bases. Germline-derived CDR1 and CDR2 are SNHLY and FYNNEI. There are 14 residues in the CDR3. The CDR3 coding sequence is TGTGCCAGCAACCCGACAGGGACAACCGGGGAGCTGTTTTTT. It encodes CASNPTGTTGELFF.

This clone was seen just once. The same CDR3 also results from other DNA sequences found in this sample. The J gene is TRBJ2-5, the V gene TRBV7-9; maybe TRBD2 (5 bases). The germline gives CDR1 SEHNR, CDR2 FQNEAQ (reference sequence). V was shortened by 5 bases and J by 4 bases, with 11 bases between the two germline ends. The CDR3 contains 13 residues. The CDR3 is CASSLAGGETQYF. In DNA, the CDR3 is TGTGCCAGCAGCCTTGCAGGAGGAGAGACCCAGTACTTC.

Judged by abundance, this clone is medium-sized. The identical CDR3 is also encoded by other nucleotide sequences in the sample. This chain connects TRBV2 to TRBJ1-1, with 8 nucleotides matching TRBD1. J was trimmed by 0 bases and V by 10 bases; bases with no gene match: 4. This CDR3 is built from 13 residues. Germline assignment: CDR1 SNHLY and CDR2 FYNNEI. The CDR3 is CAIGDRMNTEAFF. In DNA, the CDR3 is TGTGCCATCGGGGACAGGATGAACACTGAAGCTTTCTTT.

Here the CDR3 DNA reads TGTGCCAGCAGCTCTGTGAGGGGGACTAGACGAGGCGAGCAGTACTTC. The encoded protein is CASSSVRGTRRGEQYF. The V gene is TRBV11-2, the J gene TRBJ2-7; TRBD2 matches at 8 bases. Germline trimming cut 4 bases from V and 6 bases from J; bases unmatched to any gene: 14. This CDR3 has 16 amino acids. Germline V lookup: CDR1 SGHAT, CDR2 FQNNGV.

The chain has TRBV6-5 and TRBJ1-2, with 7 bases that match TRBD1. CDR1 and CDR2 from the germline V gene are MNHEY and SVGAGI. CDR3 length: 10 amino acids. After removal of 8 bases from V and 8 bases from J, the junction contained 2 bases not matched to a gene. DNA for the CDR3: TGTGCCAGCGCGGGACAGGGCTACACCTTC. This encodes CASAGQGYTF.

The V call is TRBV11-1, the J call TRBJ2-2; 10 bases line up with TRBD2. V lost 5 bases, J lost 4 bases, and 7 bases stayed unmatched. There are 16 residues in the CDR3. Germline assignment: CDR1 SGHAT and CDR2 FQDESV (reference sequence). The CDR3 DNA follows: TGTGCCAGCAGCCCAAGAGGACTAGCGGTCACCGGGGAGCTGTTTTTT. This sequence encodes CASSPRGLAVTGELFF.

V and J are TRBV6-5 and TRBJ2-2, with 9 bases fitting TRBD2. The CDR3 sequence is 15 residues long. V gave up 7 bases and J gave up 6 bases; unmatched junction bases: 9. Germline V gene data show CDR1 as MNHEY and CDR2 as SVGAGI. CDR3 loop: CASTRASGRPGELFF. The CDR3 coding sequence is TGTGCCAGCACGAGGGCCAGCGGGAGGCCCGGGGAGCTGTTTTTT.

The rearrangement uses TRBV2 and TRBJ1-6; D is unclear. The CDR3 is 15 amino acids. Trimming took 3 bases from V and 3 from J, leaving 9 bases between them. In germline, CDR1 is SNHLY, CDR2 FYNNEI. This chain's CDR3 is CASSELMLYNSPLHF. The CDR3 coding sequence is TGTGCCAGCAGTGAGCTAATGCTCTATAATTCACCCCTCCACTTT.

V is TRBV5-1 and J is TRBJ2-1, with D perhaps matching TRBD2 (7 bases). V lost 0 bases, J lost 6 bases, and 13 bases lay in between. CDR3 size: 15 residues. Germline V gene lookup returns CDR1 SGHRS and CDR2 YFSETQ. CDR3 residues: CASSLDGGQANEQFF. As DNA, the CDR3 is TGCGCCAGCAGCTTGGACGGGGGGCAGGCCAATGAGCAGTTCTTC.

The J gene is TRBJ1-2, the V gene TRBV28; D not resolved. CDR1 MDHEN and CDR2 SYDVKM come from the germline V gene. With 3 bases removed from V and 7 bases from J, the gap between germline ends came to 15 bases. The length of the CDR3 is 14 residues. The CDR3 protein is CASSLGSGSGGYTF. CDR3 bases: TGTGCCAGCAGTTTGGGTTCCGGGTCGGGTGGCTACACCTTC.

The chain joins TRBV3-1 (or the pseudogene TRBV3-2) to TRBJ2-1; 8 nucleotides line up with TRBD2. Trimming took 2 bases from V and 2 from J; bases not matched to a gene: 5. The CDR3 runs 16 residues. The germline V gene has CDR1 LGHDT and CDR2 YNNKEL (reference sequence). DNA for the CDR3: TGTGCCAGCAGCCAACTTCATAGCGGGACCTACAATGAGCAGTTCTTC. Translated, it gives CASSQLHSGTYNEQFF.

This rearrangement joins TRBV7-8 to TRBJ1-3; tentative D call: TRBD1 (6 bases). Germline CDR1 SGHVS, CDR2 FQNEAQ. The CDR3 is 13 amino acids. V was cut by 10 bases and J by 5 bases, with 15 bases left in between. DNA of the CDR3: TGTGCCACCATGAGGGACACCAGAAACACCATATATTTT. Its protein product is CATMRDTRNTIYF. Using reference TRBV7-8 and TRBJ1-3 for the parts outside the CDR3, the full variable domain is GAGVSQSPRYKVAKRGQDVALRCDPISGHVSLFWYQQALGQGPEFLTYFQNEAQLDKSGLPSDRFFAERPEGSVSTLKIQRTQQEDSAVYLCATMRDTRNTIYFGEGSWLTVV.

The J gene is TRBJ2-1, the V gene TRBV6-5, with TRBD2 matching 15 bases. The CDR3 loop spans 16 amino acids. CDR1 is MNHEY, CDR2 SVGAGI, per germline. V trimming: 4 bases; J trimming: 6 bases; junction bases outside the gene matches: 4. The CDR3 DNA follows: TGTGCCAGCAGTTCCGAGGGACTAGCGGGAGGCAATGAGCAGTTCTTC. The encoded protein is CASSSEGLAGGNEQFF.

In this sample, this clone turned up a few times. V is TRBV27 and J is TRBJ2-1, with 7 bases aligning to TRBD2. The CDR3 spans 15 residues. Germline V gene sequence: CDR1 MNHEY, CDR2 SMNVEV (reference sequence). Germline trimming cut 3 bases from V and 5 bases from J; bases unmatched to any gene: 7. The CDR3 DNA reads as TGTGCCAGCAGTTTGCGCGGGACTACAAACAATGAGCAGTTCTTC. Its protein product is CASSLRGTTNNEQFF.

The gene calls are TRBV27 and TRBJ2-1, with D possibly being TRBD2 (6 bases). CDR1 and CDR2 (germline): MNHEY, SMNVEV (reference sequence). Trimming shortened V by 8 bases and J by 0 bases, and 17 bases separated the two germline ends. The length of the CDR3 is 16 residues. CDR3 nucleotide sequence: TGTGCCAGCTGCTCCAGTCGGGGGAGCTCCTACAATGAGCAGTTCTTC. It is translated as CASCSSRGSSYNEQFF.

This chain uses TRBV21-1 with TRBJ1-3; TRBD1, as called in the table, went unchecked against the DNA. TRBV21-1 is marked as a pseudogene. The CDR3 loop spans 14 amino acids. This chain's CDR3 is CASPDRDSGNTIYF. DNA for the CDR3: TGTGCCAGTCCGGACAGGGACTCTGGAAACACCATATATTTT.

V and J are TRBV28 and TRBJ1-1; TRBD1 is a possible D gene (5 bases). The length of the CDR3 is 15 residues. Trimming pared 2 bases from V and 6 bases from J, leaving 16 bases between. Germline CDR1 reads MDHEN; CDR2 reads SYDVKM. The CDR3 here is CASSLGVWGFAEAFF. The CDR3 bases are TGTGCCAGCAGTTTAGGCGTATGGGGCTTCGCTGAAGCTTTCTTT.

The V and J genes are TRBV5-1 and TRBJ2-1, with 9 bases lining up with TRBD1. The CDR3 loop spans 15 amino acids. The germline CDR1 and CDR2 sequences are SGHRS and YFSETQ. V lost 9 bases to trimming and J lost 2 bases; unmatched junction nucleotides: 9. The CDR3 spells CATSPRDRAYNEQFF. The CDR3 DNA reads as TGCGCCACCTCCCCCCGGGACAGGGCCTACAATGAGCAGTTCTTC.

V and J are TRBV27 and TRBJ2-2, with TRBD1 matching 10 bases. With V trimmed by 2 bases and J by 4 bases, 4 bases remained unmatched. In germline, CDR1 is MNHEY, CDR2 SMNVEV (reference sequence). The CDR3 sequence is 16 residues long. The CDR3 protein is CASSLEGTGATGELFF. CDR3 bases: TGTGCCAGCAGTTTAGAAGGGACAGGGGCCACCGGGGAGCTGTTTTTT.